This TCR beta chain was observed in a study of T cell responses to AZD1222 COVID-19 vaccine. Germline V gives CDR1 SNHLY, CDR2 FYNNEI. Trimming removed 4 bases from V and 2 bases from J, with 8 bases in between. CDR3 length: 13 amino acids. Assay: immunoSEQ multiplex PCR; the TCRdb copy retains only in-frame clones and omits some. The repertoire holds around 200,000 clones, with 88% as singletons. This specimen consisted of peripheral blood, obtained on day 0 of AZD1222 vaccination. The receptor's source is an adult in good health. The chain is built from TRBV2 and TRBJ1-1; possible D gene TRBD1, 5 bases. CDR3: CASSGQPNTEAFF. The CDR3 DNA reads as TGTGCCAGCAGTGGACAGCCCAACACTGAAGCTTTCTTT.